One and the same sample provided the 6 T cell receptor beta chains below, sequenced in a study of blood T cell repertoires in COVID-19. The table came from immunoSEQ multiplex PCR; TCRdb's copy has only in-frame clones and leaves some out. The sample yields approximately 200,000 clones, around 89% seen once. Sequencing was carried out using peripheral blood. Source of these receptors: a woman younger than 45 with acute or convalescent COVID-19.

This clone showed up just a few times. CDR3 protein: CASSSGTGVGYTF. Written as DNA, the CDR3 is TGTGCCAGCAGCTCCGGGACAGGGGTCGGCTACACCTTC. This chain links TRBV7-2 with TRBJ1-2; 10 bases are shared with TRBD1. There are 13 residues in the CDR3. V dropped 4 bases and J dropped 8; count of bases not matched to a gene: 4. Germline loops: CDR1 SGHTA, CDR2 FQGNSA.

V gene TRBV28 combines with J gene TRBJ1-5; D might be TRBD1 (5 bases). There are 16 residues in the CDR3. From germline, CDR1 is MDHEN and CDR2 SYDVKM. V gave up 6 bases and J gave up 7 bases, with 22 bases separating them. CDR3 loop: CASRPTGGIREQPQHF. CDR3 DNA: TGTGCCAGCAGGCCCACAGGTGGGATACGAGAGCAGCCCCAGCATTTT.

V and J are TRBV28 and TRBJ1-2, with D perhaps TRBD1 (5 bases). The CDR3 runs 17 residues. Germline V gives CDR1 MDHEN, CDR2 SYDVKM. Trimming removed 5 bases at V and 1 base at J, with 20 bases between. The CDR3 protein is CASSPTGTQTFNYGYTF. DNA of the CDR3: TGTGCCAGCAGTCCCACAGGTACTCAAACGTTTAACTATGGCTACACCTTC.

V usage is TRBV11-2 and J usage is TRBJ2-1; no clear D gene. CDR1 and CDR2 (germline): SGHAT, FQNNGV. CDR3 length: 13 amino acids. Deletions cut 3 bases from V and 6 bases from J, with 9 bases between. Here the CDR3 DNA reads TGTGCCAGCAGCTTGGCCGAGGCCAATGAGCAGTTCTTC. Its protein product is CASSLAEANEQFF.

The CDR3: CASSLGLRFAYEQYF. DNA for the CDR3: TGTGCCAGCAGCTTAGGACTAAGGTTCGCCTACGAGCAGTACTTC. The chain has TRBV11-2 and TRBJ2-7, with a weak D call TRBD2 (5 bases). Trimming removed 1 base from V and 2 bases from J, with 12 bases in between. The CDR3 has 15 amino acids. The germline gives CDR1 SGHAT, CDR2 FQNNGV. Combining the CDR3 with reference TRBV11-2 and TRBJ2-7 gives the whole variable domain EAGVAQSPRYKIIEKRQSVAFWCNPISGHATLYWYQQILGQGPKLLIQFQNNGVVDDSQLPKDRFSAERLKGVDSTLKIQPAKLEDSAVYLCASSLGLRFAYEQYFGPGTRLTVT.

V and J are TRBV12-3 or TRBV12-4 and TRBJ1-2; D possibly corresponds to TRBD1 (6 bases). CDR3 length: 12 amino acids. V lost 7 bases to trimming and J lost 3 bases, with 9 bases between them. CDR3 amino acids: CASTRTDYGYTF. DNA of the CDR3: TGTGCCAGCACCCGGACAGACTATGGCTACACCTTC.